Below, 32 T cell receptor beta chains from the same sample are listed, as sequenced in a study of breast tumors, draining lymph nodes, adjacent tissues. TCRdb re-analysed the multiplex PCR reads in MiXCR, keeping a single row per CDR3 protein. The sample has under 250,000 distinct CDR3 sequences, roughly 32% seen once; the top ten hold roughly 1.3%. Axillary draining lymph nodes of breast cancer patients supplied the node samples. Source material: axillary lymph node tissue. These receptors were collected from a female donor with breast cancer. Some clones in this sample may be carry-over from other donors' samples.

This clonotype was detected many times. The chain recombines TRBV12-3 or TRBV12-4 with TRBJ2-7; 7 bases match TRBD1. The CDR3 spans 14 residues. V was pared by 5 bases and J by 0 bases, with 4 bases of the junction left unmatched. The DNA for the CDR3 is TGTGCCAGCAGTCGACAGGGTTTCTCCTACGAGCAGTACTTC. It translates to CASSRQGFSYEQYF.

The J gene is TRBJ1-6, the V gene TRBV19; maybe TRBD1 (6 bases). Trimming pared 7 bases from V and 5 bases from J, leaving 18 bases between. The length of the CDR3 is 16 residues. Germline CDR1 and CDR2: LNHDA and SQIVND (reference sequence). CDR3: CASKREDRSDNSPLHF. CDR3 coding DNA: TGTGCCAGTAAGAGGGAAGACAGGTCGGATAATTCACCCCTCCACTTT.

This clonotype showed up many times. The chain is built from TRBV29-1 and TRBJ2-1; D not certain. With 4 bases removed from V and 11 bases from J, the gap between germline ends came to 12 bases. The CDR3 is 11 amino acids. Germline V gene sequence: CDR1 SQVTM, CDR2 ANQGSEA. CDR3: CSVGVGWKQFF. Here the CDR3 DNA reads TGCAGCGTTGGTGTCGGGTGGAAGCAGTTCTTC.

At least ten counts were recorded for this clonotype. Here the CDR3 reads CASSPTNTGELFF. The CDR3 nucleotides read TGTGCCAGCAGCCCAACCAACACCGGGGAGCTGTTTTTT. The gene calls are TRBV11-2 and TRBJ2-2; no reliable D call. Trimming pared 5 bases from V and 2 bases from J, leaving 6 bases between. The germline V gene has CDR1 SGHAT and CDR2 FQNNGV. The CDR3 loop spans 13 amino acids. The variable domain in full, completed from reference TRBV11-2 and TRBJ2-2, reads EAGVAQSPRYKIIEKRQSVAFWCNPISGHATLYWYQQILGQGPKLLIQFQNNGVVDDSQLPKDRFSAERLKGVDSTLKIQPAKLEDSAVYLCASSPTNTGELFFGEGSRLTVL.

The rearrangement uses TRBV6-2 or TRBV6-3 and TRBJ2-7; 14 nucleotides agree with TRBD2. Germline V gene data show CDR1 as MNHEY and CDR2 as SVGEGT. The ends lost 10 bases at V and 4 bases at J; junction bases unmatched: 18. There are 18 residues in the CDR3. The CDR3 is CATGSTSGRARNLYEQYF. CDR3 in DNA: TGTGCCACGGGTTCGACTAGCGGGAGGGCCCGCAACCTTTACGAGCAGTACTTC.

This CDR3 is CATRTANTGHGYTF. Here the CDR3 DNA reads TGTGCCACCCGGACAGCGAACACAGGGCACGGCTACACCTTC. The genes are TRBV24-1 and TRBJ1-2, with D tentatively TRBD1 (6 bases). Trimming took 9 bases from V and 8 from J, leaving 21 bases between them. The germline V gene has CDR1 KGHDR and CDR2 SFDVKD. This CDR3 region has 14 residues.

This clonotype has ten or more counts. V gene TRBV15 combines with J gene TRBJ2-7; D may be TRBD2 (6 bases). Germline values: CDR1 LNHNV, CDR2 YYDKDF (reference sequence). The V gene lost 5 bases and the J gene lost 2 bases, with 10 bases spanning the gap. CDR3 length equals 13 residues. The CDR3 loop reads CATSRSGPYEQYF. In DNA, the CDR3 is TGTGCCACCAGCCGTAGCGGACCCTACGAGCAGTACTTC.

On this clonotype: Given a much more abundant clone one base away, this may be a read error. This chain links TRBV7-2 with TRBJ2-1, with 12 positions matching TRBD2. This CDR3 is 17 amino acids long. Trimming at V came to 2 bases and at J to 11 bases, leaving 13 bases not matched to a gene. The germline V gene encodes CDR1 SGHTA and CDR2 FQGNSA. In nucleotides, the CDR3 is TGTGCCAGCAGCTTACTACCTAGCGGGAGGGTAGGAAATCAGCAGTTCTTC. It codes for CASSLLPSGRVGNQQFF. Looking up the rest from reference TRBV7-2 and TRBJ2-1 gives the full variable domain: GAGVSQSPSNKVTEKGKDVELRCDPISGHTALYWYRQSLGQGLEFLIYFQGNSAPDKSGLPSDRFSAERTGGSVSTLTIQRTQQEDSAVYLCASSLLPSGRVGNQQFFGPGTRLTVL.

For this clonotype: This clone may be a read error of a much larger clone one base away. This chain connects TRBV6-1 to TRBJ2-7; possible D gene TRBD1, 6 bases. The CDR3 runs to 14 residues. The V gene's germline CDR1 is MNHNS and CDR2 SASEGT. Trimming left V 5 bases short and J 4 bases short, with 15 bases between. CDR3 sequence (DNA): TGTGCCAGCAGTCCGAACAGGGTTCGTTACGAGCAGTACTTC. It is translated as CASSPNRVRYEQYF.

This rearrangement joins TRBV10-1 to TRBJ2-1; TRBD1 aligns across 9 bases. Losses at the gene ends were 7 bases for V and 0 bases for J; bases not matched to a gene: 16. Germline CDR1 is WNHNN and CDR2 is SYGVQD (reference sequence). This CDR3 region has 19 residues. The DNA of the CDR3 is TGCGCCAGCACCGAGGAGGGGGACAGGGCCGCTAGCTCCTACAATGAGCAGTTCTTC. This encodes CASTEEGDRAASSYNEQFF.

This clonotype has at least ten counts. CDR3 in DNA: TGTGCCAGCAGCTGGGGGGGGTCCAGCCAAGAGACCCAGTACTTC. This gives the protein CASSWGGSSQETQYF. This chain uses TRBV9 with TRBJ2-5; 7 positions agree with TRBD2. The ends lost 4 bases at V and 1 base at J; junction bases unmatched: 7. The germline V gene encodes CDR1 SGDLS and CDR2 YYNGEE. CDR3 size: 15 residues.

This clonotype was detected many times. The V call is TRBV19, the J call TRBJ2-2; tentatively, D is TRBD1 (6 bases). Trimming cost V 7 bases and J 4 bases, with 13 bases left between them. Germline V lookup: CDR1 LNHDA, CDR2 SQIVND (reference sequence). This CDR3 region has 14 residues. CDR3 region: CASTHWTATGELFF. In nucleotides, the CDR3 is TGTGCCAGTACTCATTGGACAGCCACCGGGGAGCTGTTTTTT.

This clonotype was counted ten times or more. This sequence joins TRBV2 and TRBJ2-4; D could derive from TRBD1 or TRBD2 (5 bases each). Germline V lookup: CDR1 SNHLY, CDR2 FYNNEI. Trimming pared 6 bases from V and 2 bases from J, leaving 14 bases between. CDR3 length: 15 amino acids. In DNA, the CDR3 is TGTGCCAGCAGGGTGGACGGGACCACCAAAAACATTCAGTACTTC. As protein: CASRVDGTTKNIQYF. Full variable domain (missing parts from reference TRBV2 and TRBJ2-4): EPEVTQTPSHQVTQMGQEVILRCVPISNHLYFYWYRQILGQKVEFLVSFYNNEISEKSEIFDDQFSVERPDGSNFTLKIRSTKLEDSAMYFCASRVDGTTKNIQYFGAGTRLSVL.

This chain connects TRBV12-3 or TRBV12-4 to TRBJ1-1; D is ambiguous. V was clipped by 4 bases and J by 1 base, with 7 bases between them. The CDR3 length is 13 residues. CDR3 sequence: CASSSHRNTEAFF. DNA for the CDR3: TGTGCCAGCAGTTCCCACCGGAACACTGAAGCTTTCTTT.

As to this clonotype: A much larger clone lies one base from this, so it may be a read error. This chain joins TRBV6-1 and TRBJ2-7, with no clear D. This CDR3 is 12 amino acids long. Trimming stripped 7 bases from V and 12 bases from J, with 19 bases between. Germline V CDR1 and CDR2: MNHNS, SASEGT. Written as DNA, the CDR3 is TGTGCCAGCAATTCGGCCAGAACGGGTCCGTACTTC. It translates to CASNSARTGPYF.

The table lists this clonotype with many counts. V gene TRBV6-1 combines with J gene TRBJ2-3; 10 bases line up with TRBD2. J gave up 11 bases and V 3 bases, and 11 bases lay outside the gene matches. CDR1 is MNHNS, CDR2 SASEGT, per germline. The CDR3 contains 15 residues. This CDR3 is CASSELAGAQSGQYF. The DNA of the CDR3 is TGTGCCAGCAGTGAGCTAGCGGGAGCACAGTCAGGGCAGTATTTT.

This clonotype has a count of ten or more. This sequence joins TRBV4-1 and TRBJ2-7; D is possibly TRBD1 (6 bases). In germline, CDR1 is MGHRA, CDR2 YSYEKL. V dropped 1 base and J dropped 3 bases, with 10 bases sitting between them. The CDR3 has 14 residues. CDR3 protein: CASSQGEQGYEQYF. For the CDR3, the DNA is TGCGCCAGCAGCCAAGGAGAACAGGGCTACGAGCAGTACTTC.

Comment on this clonotype: Given a much more abundant clone one base away, this may be a read error. The V and J genes are TRBV11-1 and TRBJ2-3; 7 nucleotides align to TRBD1. Germline V gene sequence: CDR1 SGHAT, CDR2 FQDESV (reference sequence). V shed 5 bases and J 2 bases; nucleotides not matched to a gene: 7. The CDR3 is 15 amino acids. The CDR3 bases are TGTGCCAGCAGCCCGTATACAGGGGCCACAGATACGCAGTATTTT. This translates into CASSPYTGATDTQYF.

This clonotype was counted at least ten times. The chain has TRBV20-1 and TRBJ2-3; unclear D gene. V lost 3 bases, J lost 6 bases, and 7 bases lay in between. This CDR3 contains 11 residues. The germline V gene has CDR1 DFQATT and CDR2 SNEGSKA (reference sequence). This CDR3 reads CSASRSDTQYF. In DNA, the CDR3 is TGCAGTGCTAGTCGGTCGGATACGCAGTATTTT.

V is TRBV20-1 and J is TRBJ2-5, with a possible D match to TRBD1 (7 bases). Germline loops: CDR1 DFQATT, CDR2 SNEGSKA (reference sequence). V lost 4 bases and J lost 4, with 10 bases in between. The length of the CDR3 is 12 residues. CDR3 sequence: CSANRGGETQYF. The CDR3 DNA sequence: TGCAGTGCTAACAGGGGAGGAGAGACCCAGTACTTC.

This clonotype turned up a few times. This clone may be a read error of a much larger clone one base away. V usage is TRBV6-1 and J usage is TRBJ2-3; TRBD1 is a possible D gene (6 bases). V lost 6 bases, J lost 2 bases, and 15 bases lay in between. There are 15 residues in the CDR3. Germline CDR1 and CDR2: MNHNS and SASEGT. The CDR3 sequence is CASRHWDISTDTQYF. In DNA form, the CDR3 reads TGTGCCAGCAGACATTGGGACATCTCCACAGATACGCAGTATTTT.

This clonotype was counted ten times or more. The chain joins TRBV7-2 to TRBJ2-2; TRBD2 matches 7 bases. Per germline, CDR1 SGHTA and CDR2 FQGNSA. The CDR3 runs 16 residues. Germline trimming cut 3 bases from V and 4 bases from J; bases unmatched to any gene: 8. CDR3 in DNA: TGTGCCAGCAGCTTCTCAGGACTAGGCGGCACCGGGGAGCTGTTTTTT. It is translated as CASSFSGLGGTGELFF.

This clonotype was seen ten or more times. CDR3 loop: CASSRRRLAAGQAYEQYF. CDR3 nucleotide sequence: TGTGCCAGCAGCCGTCGGAGACTAGCAGCCGGTCAGGCCTACGAGCAGTACTTC. The chain couples TRBV7-9 to TRBJ2-7; 7 bases align to TRBD2. With V trimmed by 5 bases and J by 2 bases, 18 bases remained unmatched. Germline CDR1 reads SEHNR; CDR2 reads FQNEAQ (reference sequence). This CDR3 is 18 amino acids long. The whole variable domain, filled in from reference TRBV7-9 and TRBJ2-7, reads DTGVSQNPRHKITKRGQNVTFRCDPISEHNRLYWYRQTLGQGPEFLTYFQNEAQLEKSRLLSDRFSAERPKGSFSTLEIQRTEQGDSAMYLCASSRRRLAAGQAYEQYFGPGTRLTVT.

The J gene is TRBJ2-7, the V gene TRBV6-5; D remains unclear. Trimming cost V 2 bases and J 7 bases, with 12 bases left between them. This CDR3 is 13 amino acids long. Germline-derived CDR1 and CDR2 are MNHEY and SVGAGI. The CDR3 is CASSYGQESEQYF. CDR3 nucleotides: TGTGCCAGCAGTTACGGGCAAGAATCGGAGCAGTACTTC.

The rearrangement uses TRBV7-3 and TRBJ2-1; 13 nucleotides agree with TRBD2. This CDR3 is built from 18 residues. Trimming took 5 bases from V and 4 from J; bases not matched to a gene: 11. Germline V gene data show CDR1 as SGHTA and CDR2 as FQGTGA. The CDR3: CASSPIPRTSGSYNEQFF. In DNA form, the CDR3 reads TGTGCCAGCAGCCCCATCCCACGGACTAGCGGGAGTTACAATGAGCAGTTCTTC.

There are many counts of this clonotype. This sequence joins TRBV20-1 and TRBJ2-5; D possibly matches TRBD1 or TRBD2 (5 bases each). The CDR3 is 13 residues long. Trimming stripped 6 bases from V and 3 bases from J, with 14 bases between. Germline V gives CDR1 DFQATT, CDR2 SNEGSKA (reference sequence). In DNA form, the CDR3 reads TGCAGTGCCACGGAGGCCAGGGAAGAGACCCAGTACTTC. The encoded protein is CSATEAREETQYF.

This clonotype was picked up a small number of times. V and J are TRBV5-1 and TRBJ2-5, with D tentatively TRBD2 (7 bases). V was pared by 4 bases and J by 3 bases, with 13 bases between. Germline-derived CDR1 and CDR2 are SGHRS and YFSETQ. CDR3 length: 14 residues. DNA of the CDR3: TGCGCCAGCAGCCCCACAGGGAGGGAAGAGACCCAGTACTTC. Translating it yields CASSPTGREETQYF.

This clonotype has just a few counts. The V and J genes are TRBV6-2 or TRBV6-3 and TRBJ1-5; TRBD1 is a possible D gene (5 bases). In germline, CDR1 is MNHEY, CDR2 SVGEGT. The CDR3 sequence is 14 residues long. The V gene lost 5 bases and the J gene lost 5 bases, with 13 bases spanning the gap. The CDR3 DNA follows: TGTGCCAGCAGTCACACGACAGCTTATCAGCCCCAGCATTTT. Residues: CASSHTTAYQPQHF.

At least ten counts were recorded for this clonotype. The V gene is TRBV20-1, the J gene TRBJ2-7; a weak D match, TRBD1 (6 bases). The CDR3 consists of 14 residues. With 3 bases removed from V and 2 bases from J, the gap between germline ends came to 14 bases. Germline CDR1 reads DFQATT; CDR2 reads SNEGSKA (reference sequence). The CDR3 loop reads CSASRGPGAYEQYF. Here the CDR3 DNA reads TGCAGTGCTAGTCGGGGTCCAGGGGCCTACGAGCAGTACTTC.

This clonotype was counted at least ten times. CDR3 coding DNA: TGCAGTGTCCCAAGGGGGGACATTCAGTACTTC. Translation gives CSVPRGDIQYF. The V gene is TRBV20-1, the J gene TRBJ2-4; the D call may be TRBD1 or TRBD2 (6 bases each). V gave up 7 bases and J gave up 8 bases, with 12 bases separating them. Germline CDR1 is DFQATT and CDR2 is SNEGSKA (reference sequence). The CDR3 is 11 amino acids.

This clonotype was recorded at least ten times. A much more abundant neighbour one base away suggests this may be a read error. The V gene is TRBV7-2, the J gene TRBJ2-5, with D possibly being TRBD2 (5 bases). The germline V gene has CDR1 SGHTA and CDR2 FQGNSA. The CDR3 consists of 15 residues. The CDR3 bases are TGTGCCAGCAGCTTAGGGTCCCAGCGGCAAGAGACCCAGCACTTC. Protein product: CASSLGSQRQETQHF.

This clonotype was found many times. The rearrangement uses TRBV3-1 and TRBJ2-1; perhaps TRBD2 as D (5 bases). The CDR3 is 15 residues long. The V and J ends lost 0 bases and 7 bases respectively, with 13 bases between them. Germline CDR1 and CDR2: LGHDT and YNNKEL (reference sequence). CDR3 sequence (DNA): TGTGCCAGCAGCCAAGAGTCTAGAGGGTCGAATGAGCAGTTCTTC. Its protein product is CASSQESRGSNEQFF.